This record covers a single T cell receptor (beta chain). This entry is derived from a study of T cells after yellow fever vaccination. By 5'RACE template switching, TCR cDNA was produced, with a universal primer site and UMIs added in the process. One entry per CDR3 protein results from TCRdb running MiXCR on the 5' RACE reads. Here the sample spans hundreds of thousands of distinct CDR3 sequences, around an eighth being singletons. Trimming shortened V by 5 bases and J by 5 bases, and 19 bases separated the two germline ends. CDR3 size: 15 residues. The germline gives CDR1 SEHNR, CDR2 FQNEAQ (reference sequence).

The source was CD4+ T cells sorted from PBMCs, collected 15 days after the yellow fever booster vaccination. The clonotype originates from a man aged 18 to 30 who received the YFV17D yellow fever vaccine. This chain links TRBV7-9 with TRBJ2-7; TRBD1 or TRBD2 may be the D gene (5 bases each). The chain's CDR3 is CASSQMSVGAHEQYF. Here the CDR3 DNA reads TGTGCCAGCAGCCAGATGTCGGTCGGGGCCCACGAGCAGTACTTC.